This T cell receptor beta chain emerged from a study of blood T cells in healthy people across ages. This clonotype was found once. The second PCR ran roughly 6 to 12 cycles with a sample-barcoded 5' primer and J-beta primers. Each CDR3 protein is one row after TCRdb ran MiXCR on the 5' RACE reads. This sample carries roughly 680,000 distinct CDR3 sequences, under 65% of them seen once, and the ten largest clones take less than 15%. With V trimmed by 3 bases and J by 8 bases, 11 bases remained unmatched. This CDR3 region has 15 residues. Germline CDR1 is SGDLS and CDR2 is YYNGEE. The sequence was obtained from a woman aged 80 or older in good health. Sequencing used blood. The chain joins TRBV9 to TRBJ2-1, with 7 nucleotides matching TRBD2. The CDR3 sequence is CASSAPGRGADEQFF. The CDR3 nucleotides read TGTGCCAGCAGCGCCCCAGGGAGGGGTGCGGATGAGCAGTTCTTC.